The 7 T cell receptor beta chains given below trace back to one sample, sequenced in a study of type 1 regulatory T cells. TCRdb itself ran the reads through MiXCR, one entry per CDR3 protein. Found here are 80,000 to 100,000 distinct CDR3 sequences, 25% to 40% of them singletons; the top ten hold 2% to 2.5%. Sequencing was carried out using CD4+ T cells, either the whole sample or a sorted fraction (not recorded which). All receptors derive from a human donor in good health.

The table lists this clonotype with a few counts. The J gene is TRBJ2-7, the V gene TRBV6-5, with D possibly matching TRBD2 (5 bases). Germline lookup yields CDR1 MNHEY and CDR2 SVGAGI. V lost 6 bases, J lost 2 bases, and 11 bases lay in between. The CDR3 totals 13 residues. The CDR3 here is CASSGGSAYEQYF. CDR3 nucleotide sequence: TGTGCCAGCAGCGGAGGATCGGCCTACGAGCAGTACTTC.

This clonotype has a handful of counts. The chain joins TRBV3-1 to TRBJ1-1; 7 bases match TRBD1. CDR1 LGHDT and CDR2 YNNKEL come from the germline V gene (reference sequence). The CDR3 consists of 14 residues. The V and J ends lost 4 bases and 4 bases, in that order; junction bases with no gene match: 6. CDR3 sequence reads: CASSPQGYGTEAFF. In nucleotides, the CDR3 is TGTGCCAGCAGCCCACAGGGGTATGGCACTGAAGCTTTCTTT.

This chain uses TRBV12-3 or TRBV12-4 with TRBJ2-1; D unresolved. The length of the CDR3 is 17 residues. Between the trimmed V and J ends, which lost 5 bases and 5 bases, there was a span of 22 bases. In DNA, the CDR3 is TGTGCCAGCAGTCTTAAACCCCCGAAGACTGGCCACAATGAGCAGTTCTTC. Protein product: CASSLKPPKTGHNEQFF.

At least ten counts were recorded for this clonotype. The gene calls are TRBV7-2 and TRBJ1-6; D remains unclear. CDR3 length: 14 residues. Trimming shortened V by 2 bases and J by 6 bases, and 8 bases separated the two germline ends. Germline V gene sequence: CDR1 SGHTA, CDR2 FQGNSA. CDR3 sequence: CASSLRHPNSPLHF. CDR3 nucleotide sequence: TGTGCCAGCAGCTTAAGACACCCTAATTCACCCCTCCACTTT.

The sample holds a few counts of this clonotype. CDR3 protein: CSVPPSGTYNEQFF. The DNA for the CDR3 is TGCAGTGTCCCCCCCTCGGGAACCTACAATGAGCAGTTCTTC. This chain uses TRBV20-1 with TRBJ2-1, with D possibly TRBD2 on 5 matching bases. The CDR3 runs 14 residues. V was trimmed by 7 bases and J by 2 bases, leaving 15 bases between them. Germline-derived CDR1 and CDR2 are DFQATT and SNEGSKA (reference sequence).

J is TRBJ2-4 and V is TRBV7-8; possible D gene TRBD2, 7 bases. This CDR3 has 17 residues. Trimming shortened V by 5 bases and J by 0 bases, and 17 bases separated the two germline ends. Germline-derived CDR1 and CDR2 are SGHVS and FQNEAQ. The CDR3: CASSGEGGSEAKNIQYF. Here the CDR3 DNA reads TGTGCCAGCAGCGGGGAGGGGGGCTCGGAAGCCAAAAACATTCAGTACTTC.

This rearrangement joins TRBV24-1 to TRBJ2-3; TRBD2 aligns across 10 bases. Trimming at V came to 3 bases and at J to 5 bases, leaving 16 bases not matched to a gene. The CDR3 length is 19 residues. The germline CDR1 and CDR2 sequences are KGHDR and SFDVKD. The CDR3: CATSDRRQSSGRSVDTQYF. The CDR3 DNA reads as TGTGCCACCAGTGATCGAAGACAATCTAGCGGGAGAAGCGTAGATACGCAGTATTTT.